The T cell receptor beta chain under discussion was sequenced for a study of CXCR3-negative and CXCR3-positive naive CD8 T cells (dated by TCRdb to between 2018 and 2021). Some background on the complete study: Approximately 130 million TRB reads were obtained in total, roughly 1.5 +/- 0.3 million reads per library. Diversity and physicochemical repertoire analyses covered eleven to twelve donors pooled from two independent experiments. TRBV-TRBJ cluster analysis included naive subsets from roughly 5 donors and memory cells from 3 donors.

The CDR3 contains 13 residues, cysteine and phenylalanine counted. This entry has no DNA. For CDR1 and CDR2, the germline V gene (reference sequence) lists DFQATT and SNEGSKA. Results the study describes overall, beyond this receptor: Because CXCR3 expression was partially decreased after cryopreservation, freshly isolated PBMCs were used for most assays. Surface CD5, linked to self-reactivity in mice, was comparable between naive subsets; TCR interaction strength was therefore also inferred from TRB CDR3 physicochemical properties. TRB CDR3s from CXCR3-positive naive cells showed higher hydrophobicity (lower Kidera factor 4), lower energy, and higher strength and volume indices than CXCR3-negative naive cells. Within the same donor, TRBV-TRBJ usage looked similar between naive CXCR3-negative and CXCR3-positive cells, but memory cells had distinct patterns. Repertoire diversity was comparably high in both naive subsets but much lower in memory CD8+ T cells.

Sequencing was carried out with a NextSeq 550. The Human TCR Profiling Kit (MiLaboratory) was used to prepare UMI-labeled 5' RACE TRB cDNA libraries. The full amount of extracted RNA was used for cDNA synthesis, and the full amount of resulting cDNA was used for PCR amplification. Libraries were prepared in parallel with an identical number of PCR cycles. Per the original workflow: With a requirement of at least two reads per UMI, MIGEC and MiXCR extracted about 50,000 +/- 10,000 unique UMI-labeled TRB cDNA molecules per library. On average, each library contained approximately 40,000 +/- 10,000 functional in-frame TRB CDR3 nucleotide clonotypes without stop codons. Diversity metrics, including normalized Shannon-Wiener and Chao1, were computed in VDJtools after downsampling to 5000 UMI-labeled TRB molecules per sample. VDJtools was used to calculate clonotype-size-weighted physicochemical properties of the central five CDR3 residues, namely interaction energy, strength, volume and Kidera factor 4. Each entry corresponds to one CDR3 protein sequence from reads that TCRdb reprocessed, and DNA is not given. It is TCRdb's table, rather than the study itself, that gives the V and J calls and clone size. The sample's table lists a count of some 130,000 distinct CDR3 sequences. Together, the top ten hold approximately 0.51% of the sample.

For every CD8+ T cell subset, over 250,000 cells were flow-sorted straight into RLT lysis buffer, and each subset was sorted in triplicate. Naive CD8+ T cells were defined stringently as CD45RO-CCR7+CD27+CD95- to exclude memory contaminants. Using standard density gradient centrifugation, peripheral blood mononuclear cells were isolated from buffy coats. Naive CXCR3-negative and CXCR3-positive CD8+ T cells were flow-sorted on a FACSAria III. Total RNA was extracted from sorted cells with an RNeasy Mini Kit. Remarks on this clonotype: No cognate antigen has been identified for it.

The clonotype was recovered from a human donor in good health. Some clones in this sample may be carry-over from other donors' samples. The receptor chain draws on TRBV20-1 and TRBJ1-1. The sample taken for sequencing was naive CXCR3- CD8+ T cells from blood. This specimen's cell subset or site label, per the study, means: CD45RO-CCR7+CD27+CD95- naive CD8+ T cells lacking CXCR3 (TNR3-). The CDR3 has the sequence CSVEDNLNTEAFF.